The T cell receptor (beta chain) described here comes from a study of T cell repertoires in cytomegalovirus infection. Study-level results: Summed public TCR beta family frequency identified CMV carriers bearing the relevant HLA. HLA-C-restricted CMV-specific TCR beta clonotypes were dominant in the ex vivo response.

Concerning this clonotype itself: What it recognizes is unknown.

Via MiXCR, TCRdb re-called the reads, giving one row per CDR3 protein. Among some 500,000 distinct CDR3 sequences listed, almost 40% were seen once. V was pared by 9 bases and J by 6 bases, with 10 bases of the junction left unmatched. There are 15 residues in the CDR3. Germline-derived CDR1 and CDR2 are LNHNV and YYDKDF (reference sequence). Specimen: cultured PBMCs, collected from culture after CMV antigen stimulation. The TCR originated in a human donor in good health (CMV status not recorded). Some clones in this sample may be carry-over from other donors' samples. The V gene is TRBV15, the J gene TRBJ2-3, with 12 positions matching TRBD2. The CDR3 bases are TGTGCCACTAGTGGACTAGCGGGGTCTCAGGATACGCAGTATTTT. It yields the protein CATSGLAGSQDTQYF.